A single sample is the source of the 10 T cell receptor beta chains below, sequenced in a study of OX40 agonist ivuxolimab in advanced cancers. Profiling relied on immunoSEQ multiplex PCR, and the TCRdb table lists in-frame clones only, not all of them. This repertoire shows tens of thousands of clones, around 77% found once; its top ten account for 2% to 2.5%. This specimen consisted of CD4+ or CD8+ T cells sorted from blood, obtained in a trial of the OX40 agonist ivuxolimab. The receptor source for this set is an adult with an advanced solid tumor such as melanoma, head and neck, liver or kidney cancer.

This clone was detected a few times. This chain uses TRBV10-3 with TRBJ1-2; 8 nucleotides align to TRBD1. V dropped 6 bases and J dropped 4; count of bases not matched to a gene: 4. The germline V gene encodes CDR1 ENHRY and CDR2 SYGVKD. This CDR3 region has 13 residues. CDR3 loop: CAISRDRSYGYTF. CDR3 DNA sequence: TGTGCCATCAGCAGGGACAGGTCCTATGGCTACACCTTC.

The V gene is TRBV7-9, the J gene TRBJ2-1, with D tentatively TRBD1 (6 bases). The CDR3 extends over 15 amino acids. With 4 bases removed from V and 5 bases from J, the gap between germline ends came to 15 bases. CDR1 is SEHNR, CDR2 FQNEAQ, per germline (reference sequence). The CDR3 region is CASSSNRASHNEQFF. In DNA, the CDR3 is TGTGCCAGCAGCTCAAACAGGGCCTCACACAATGAGCAGTTCTTC.

This clone was seen repeatedly, ten times or more. J is TRBJ2-6 and V is TRBV28; D is unclear. The V end lost 4 bases, the J end lost 1 base, and 11 bases lay between the germline ends. Germline-derived CDR1 and CDR2 are MDHEN and SYDVKM. The CDR3 consists of 16 residues. This CDR3 is CASSSPTVSGANVLTF. The CDR3 DNA is TGTGCCAGCAGTTCCCCGACGGTGTCTGGGGCCAACGTCCTGACTTTC.

The chain employs TRBV4-1 and TRBJ1-4; D unclear. The CDR3 length is 13 residues. Per the germline V gene, CDR1 is MGHRA and CDR2 is YSYEKL. V dropped 2 bases and J dropped 8 bases, with 9 bases sitting between them. As DNA, the CDR3 is TGCGCCAGCAGCCAACCGGGCGGGGAAAAACTGTTTTTT. Its translation is CASSQPGGEKLFF.

The genes are TRBV9 and TRBJ1-2; tentative D call: TRBD1 (6 bases). There are 15 residues in the CDR3. V shed 4 bases and J shed 2 bases, with 15 bases lying between them. CDR1 SGDLS and CDR2 YYNGEE come from the germline V gene. The CDR3 loop is CASSLDSWTNYGYTF. DNA of the CDR3: TGTGCCAGCAGCTTGGACAGCTGGACGAACTATGGCTACACCTTC. The full variable domain, in which reference TRBV9 and TRBJ1-2 provide the parts outside the CDR3, is DSGVTQTPKHLITATGQRVTLRCSPRSGDLSVYWYQQSLDQGLQFLIQYYNGEERAKGNILERFSAQQFPDLHSELNLSSLELGDSALYFCASSLDSWTNYGYTFGSGTRLTVV.

J is TRBJ1-1 and V is TRBV2; D is uncertain. Germline CDR1 is SNHLY and CDR2 is FYNNEI. Trimming took off 8 bases at V and 7 bases at J, with 8 bases between the two ends. The CDR3 spans 10 residues. The CDR3 loop reads CASQWDEAFF. The CDR3 coding sequence is TGTGCCAGCCAATGGGATGAAGCTTTCTTT.

Only a few counts were recorded for this clone. This chain connects TRBV11-2 to TRBJ1-2; the D is unclear. This CDR3 spans 16 amino acids. From germline, CDR1 is SGHAT and CDR2 FQNNGV. Trimming removed 6 bases from V and 8 bases from J, with 25 bases in between. CDR3 in amino acids: CASSISSGSPVGGYTF. The CDR3 DNA follows: TGTGCCAGCAGTATCTCGTCGGGGTCACCAGTTGGCGGCTACACCTTC. Full variable domain (missing parts from reference TRBV11-2 and TRBJ1-2): EAGVAQSPRYKIIEKRQSVAFWCNPISGHATLYWYQQILGQGPKLLIQFQNNGVVDDSQLPKDRFSAERLKGVDSTLKIQPAKLEDSAVYLCASSISSGSPVGGYTFGSGTRLTVV.

This clone was seen a handful of times. V and J are TRBV28 and TRBJ2-7; D remains ambiguous. The CDR3 is made up of 15 amino acids. The V end lost 4 bases, the J end lost 2 bases, and 15 bases lay between the germline ends. Germline V CDR1 and CDR2: MDHEN, SYDVKM. The DNA of the CDR3 is TGTGCCAGCAGTTCAGCCGACCGAGTAACCTACGAGCAGTACTTC. Its protein product is CASSSADRVTYEQYF.

For this clone: One end of the junction does not line up with germline, which may come from a read error. The rearrangement links TRBV7-2 to TRBJ2-2; 12 nucleotides align to TRBD2. Germline values: CDR1 SGHTA, CDR2 FQGNSA. The CDR3 spans 16 residues. The CDR3 is CASSPRTSGNAGELFF. For the CDR3, the DNA is TGTGCCAGCAGCCCCAGGACTAGCGGGAACGCCGGGGAGCTGTTTTTT. Drawing the rest from reference TRBV7-2 and TRBJ2-2, the complete variable domain is GAGVSQSPSNKVTEKGKDVELRCDPISGHTALYWYRQSLGQGLEFLIYFQGNSAPDKSGLPSDRFSAERTGGSVSTLTIQRTQQEDSAVYLCASSPRTSGNAGELFFGEGSRLTVL.

The gene calls are TRBV11-3 and TRBJ2-1; 7 bases are a match to TRBD2. Germline V gene lookup returns CDR1 SGHNT and CDR2 YENEEA. With 5 bases clipped from V and 0 bases from J, the junction kept 7 bases outside the gene matches. This CDR3 is 16 amino acids long. The CDR3 spells CASSRGGASSYNEQFF. CDR3 nucleotide sequence: TGTGCCAGCAGCCGGGGAGGGGCAAGCTCCTACAATGAGCAGTTCTTC.